The 5 T cell receptor beta chains below all came from one sample that was sequenced in a study of T cells in Graves' hyperthyroidism and ophthalmopathy. RNA transcripts were the template for amplifying TCR beta CDR3 regions. HTBI primers were used for first-round RT-PCR of the TCR CDR3. TCRdb re-analysed the multiplex PCR reads in MiXCR, keeping a single row per CDR3 protein. The sample contains hundreds of thousands of distinct CDR3 sequences, over 15% of which appear only once. Sequencing was done on a sample of blood. Receptor source: a woman aged 60 to 75 with Graves' ophthalmopathy.

This clonotype was observed a handful of times. V and J are TRBV19 and TRBJ2-3; 13 bases agree with TRBD2. Per germline, CDR1 LNHDA and CDR2 SQIVND (reference sequence). V lost 10 bases and J lost 1; bases outside the gene matches: 8. The CDR3 length is 16 residues. The CDR3 nucleotides read TGTGCCACTGGACTAGCGGGAGCGGGAGGCACAGATACGCAGTATTTT. This translates into CATGLAGAGGTDTQYF. The complete variable domain, with remaining parts taken from reference TRBV19 and TRBJ2-3, reads DGGITQSPKYLFRKEGQNVTLSCEQNLNHDAMYWYRQDPGQGLRLIYYSQIVNDFQKGDIAEGYSVSREKKESFPLTVTSAQKNPTAFYLCATGLAGAGGTDTQYFGPGTRLTVL.

This clonotype has only a few counts. This sequence joins TRBV7-8 and TRBJ1-2, with D unclear. The CDR3 runs to 15 residues. V dropped 6 bases and J dropped 0 bases, with 14 bases sitting between them. Germline assignment: CDR1 SGHVS and CDR2 FQNEAQ. The CDR3 reads CASSYQQTANYGYTF. The CDR3 region has the DNA TGTGCCAGCAGTTATCAACAAACAGCTAACTATGGCTACACCTTC.

This clonotype has a handful of counts. The CDR3 nucleotides read TGCAGTGCTAGACCCGGTCGGGTCTCTGGAAACACCATATATTTT. Encoded protein: CSARPGRVSGNTIYF. The chain recombines TRBV20-1 with TRBJ1-3, with D unclear. V was clipped by 2 bases and J by 0 bases, with 11 bases between them. This CDR3 is 15 amino acids long. CDR1 and CDR2 (germline): DFQATT, SNEGSKA (reference sequence).

Regarding this clonotype: This may come from a read error, since a much larger clone is one base off. The V and J genes are TRBV28 and TRBJ2-1, with 8 bases aligning to TRBD2. This CDR3 is 14 amino acids long. Germline CDR1 MDHEN, CDR2 SYDVKM. CDR3 sequence reads: CASSLAGRVNERFF. CDR3 nucleotides: TGTGCCAGCAGTTTAGCCGGGAGGGTCAATGAGCGGTTCTTC.

This clonotype was found many times. The CDR3 here is CASSLGWTRRGETQYF. Here the CDR3 DNA reads TGTGCCAGCAGCTTGGGTTGGACCAGGCGGGGAGAGACCCAGTACTTC. The rearrangement links TRBV5-8 to TRBJ2-5, with D tentatively TRBD2 (6 bases). V was clipped by 0 bases and J by 4 bases, with 16 bases between them. CDR1 and CDR2 (germline): SGHTS, YDEGEE. The CDR3 sequence is 16 residues long.